The entry below gives a single T cell receptor beta chain sequence along with its context. Other DNA sequences within the sample encode an identical CDR3. The method was immunoSEQ multiplex PCR; TCRdb's version includes in-frame clones alone and lacks a portion of them. The sample consists of under 80,000 clones, about 94% of them appearing once. The CDR3 contains 17 residues. Deletions cut 5 bases from V and 1 base from J, with 20 bases between. The germline V gene encodes CDR1 SGHTA and CDR2 FQGNSA. This record comes from a study of control samples from healthy donors and cancer patients. This TCR derives from a woman between 25 and 40 years old in good health. The chain is built from TRBV7-2 and TRBJ2-5; the D gene is possibly TRBD2 (5 bases). The sample consisted of blood. The CDR3: CASSSQLLGLIQETQYF. The CDR3 DNA reads as TGTGCCAGCAGCAGTCAACTACTAGGGCTGATCCAAGAGACCCAGTACTTC. The full variable domain, completed using reference TRBV7-2 and TRBJ2-5, is GAGVSQSPSNKVTEKGKDVELRCDPISGHTALYWYRQSLGQGLEFLIYFQGNSAPDKSGLPSDRFSAERTGGSVSTLTIQRTQQEDSAVYLCASSSQLLGLIQETQYFGPGTRLLVL.